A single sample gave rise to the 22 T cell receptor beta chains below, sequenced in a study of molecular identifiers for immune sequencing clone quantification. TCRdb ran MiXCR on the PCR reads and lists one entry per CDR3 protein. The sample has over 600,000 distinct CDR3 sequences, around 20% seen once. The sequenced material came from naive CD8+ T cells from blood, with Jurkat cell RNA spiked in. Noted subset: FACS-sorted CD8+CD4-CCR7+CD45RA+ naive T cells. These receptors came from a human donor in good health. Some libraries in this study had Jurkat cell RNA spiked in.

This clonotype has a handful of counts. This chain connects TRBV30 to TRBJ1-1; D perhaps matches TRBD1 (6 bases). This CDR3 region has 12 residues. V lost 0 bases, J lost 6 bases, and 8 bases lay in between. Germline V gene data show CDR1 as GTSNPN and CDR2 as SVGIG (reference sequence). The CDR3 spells CAWSVGGPEAFF. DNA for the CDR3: TGTGCCTGGAGTGTCGGGGGCCCTGAAGCTTTCTTT.

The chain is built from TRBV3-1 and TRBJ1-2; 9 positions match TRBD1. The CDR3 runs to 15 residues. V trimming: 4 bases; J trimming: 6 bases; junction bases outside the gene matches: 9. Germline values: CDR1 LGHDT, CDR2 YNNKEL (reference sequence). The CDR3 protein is CASSRTGEASDGYTF. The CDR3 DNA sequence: TGTGCCAGCAGCCGGACAGGGGAGGCTAGCGATGGCTACACCTTC.

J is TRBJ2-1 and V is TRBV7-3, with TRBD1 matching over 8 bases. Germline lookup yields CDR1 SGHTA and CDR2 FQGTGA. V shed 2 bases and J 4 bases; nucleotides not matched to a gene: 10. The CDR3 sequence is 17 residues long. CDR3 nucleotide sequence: TGTGCCAGCAGCTTAGTCCCCGGACAGGGTTCGTACAATGAGCAGTTCTTC. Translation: CASSLVPGQGSYNEQFF.

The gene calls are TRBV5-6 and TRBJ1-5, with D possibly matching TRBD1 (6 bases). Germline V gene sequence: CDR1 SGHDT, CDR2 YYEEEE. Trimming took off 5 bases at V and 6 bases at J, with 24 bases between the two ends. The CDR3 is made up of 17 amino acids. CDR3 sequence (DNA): TGTGCCAGCAGTTCTGGAGGAGCAGGGGCTGAAAGTCAGCCCCAGCATTTT. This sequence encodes CASSSGGAGAESQPQHF.

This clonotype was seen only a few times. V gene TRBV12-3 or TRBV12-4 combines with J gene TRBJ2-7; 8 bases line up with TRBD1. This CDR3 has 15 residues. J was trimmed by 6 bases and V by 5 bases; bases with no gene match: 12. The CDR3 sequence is CASSPTPQGAFEQYF. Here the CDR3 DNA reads TGTGCCAGCAGTCCGACCCCGCAGGGGGCGTTCGAGCAGTACTTC.

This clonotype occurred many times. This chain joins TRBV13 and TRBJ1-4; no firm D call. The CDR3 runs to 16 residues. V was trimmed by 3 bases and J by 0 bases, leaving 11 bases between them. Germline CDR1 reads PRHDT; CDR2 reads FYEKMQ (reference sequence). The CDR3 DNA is TGTGCCAGCAGCTTTGCTCGGGCCGCAACTAATGAAAAACTGTTTTTT. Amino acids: CASSFARAATNEKLFF.

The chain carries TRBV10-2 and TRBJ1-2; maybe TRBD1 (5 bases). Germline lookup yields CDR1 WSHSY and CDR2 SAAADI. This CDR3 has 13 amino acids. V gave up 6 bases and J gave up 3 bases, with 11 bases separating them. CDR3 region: CASRGGGDYGYTF. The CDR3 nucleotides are TGCGCCAGCAGGGGCGGGGGAGACTATGGCTACACCTTC.

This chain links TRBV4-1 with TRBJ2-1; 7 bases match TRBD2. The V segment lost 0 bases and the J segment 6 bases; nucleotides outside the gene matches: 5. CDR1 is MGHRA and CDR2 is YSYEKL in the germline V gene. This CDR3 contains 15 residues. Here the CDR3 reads CASSQEGGGANEQFF. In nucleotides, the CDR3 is TGCGCCAGCAGCCAAGAGGGCGGGGGAGCCAATGAGCAGTTCTTC.

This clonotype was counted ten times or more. This chain's CDR3 is CASSVPTSVSNTGELFF. CDR3 coding DNA: TGTGCCAGCAGCGTCCCTACTAGCGTATCGAACACCGGGGAGCTGTTTTTT. The J gene is TRBJ2-2, the V gene TRBV9, with TRBD2 matching 7 bases. CDR1 is SGDLS, CDR2 YYNGEE, per germline. V was pared by 2 bases and J by 0 bases, with 7 bases of the junction left unmatched. The CDR3 is 17 amino acids.

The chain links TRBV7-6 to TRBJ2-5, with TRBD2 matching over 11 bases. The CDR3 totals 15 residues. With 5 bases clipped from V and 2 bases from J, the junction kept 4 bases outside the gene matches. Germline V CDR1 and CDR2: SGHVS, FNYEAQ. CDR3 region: CASSQVAGGQETQYF. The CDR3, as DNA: TGTGCCAGCAGCCAGGTAGCGGGGGGGCAAGAGACCCAGTACTTC.

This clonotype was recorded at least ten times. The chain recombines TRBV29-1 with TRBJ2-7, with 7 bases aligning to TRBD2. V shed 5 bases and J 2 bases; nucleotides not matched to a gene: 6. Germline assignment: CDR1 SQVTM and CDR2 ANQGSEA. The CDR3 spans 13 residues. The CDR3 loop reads CSVLPAGAYEQYF. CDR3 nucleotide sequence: TGCAGCGTTTTACCGGCGGGAGCCTACGAGCAGTACTTC.

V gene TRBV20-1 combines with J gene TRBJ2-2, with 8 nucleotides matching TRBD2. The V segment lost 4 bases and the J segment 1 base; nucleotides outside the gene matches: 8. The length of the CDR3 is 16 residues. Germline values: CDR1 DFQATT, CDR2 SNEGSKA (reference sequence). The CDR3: CSAKHAGGLNTGELFF. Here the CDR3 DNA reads TGCAGTGCTAAGCACGCGGGGGGATTGAACACCGGGGAGCTGTTTTTT.

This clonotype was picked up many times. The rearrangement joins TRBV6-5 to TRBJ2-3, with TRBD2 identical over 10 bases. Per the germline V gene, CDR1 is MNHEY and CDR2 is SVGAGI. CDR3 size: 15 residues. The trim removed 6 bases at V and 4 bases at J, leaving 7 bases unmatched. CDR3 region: CASRATSGTADTQYF. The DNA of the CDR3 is TGTGCCAGCAGGGCTACTAGCGGGACTGCAGATACGCAGTATTTT.

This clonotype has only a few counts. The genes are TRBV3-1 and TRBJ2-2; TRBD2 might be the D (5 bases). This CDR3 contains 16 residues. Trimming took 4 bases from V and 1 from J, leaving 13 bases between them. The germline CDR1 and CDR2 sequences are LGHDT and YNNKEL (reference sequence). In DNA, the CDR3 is TGTGCCAGCAGCCCAGCGGAAGGGTGGAACACCGGGGAGCTGTTTTTT. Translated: CASSPAEGWNTGELFF.

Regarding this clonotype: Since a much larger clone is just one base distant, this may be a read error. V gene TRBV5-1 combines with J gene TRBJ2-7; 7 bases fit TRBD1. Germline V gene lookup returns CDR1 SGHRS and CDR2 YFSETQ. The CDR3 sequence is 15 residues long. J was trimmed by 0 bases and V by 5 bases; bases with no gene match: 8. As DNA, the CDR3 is TGCGCCAGCAGATGGGGGACAGACAGCTCCTACGAGCAGTACTTC. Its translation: CASRWGTDSSYEQYF.

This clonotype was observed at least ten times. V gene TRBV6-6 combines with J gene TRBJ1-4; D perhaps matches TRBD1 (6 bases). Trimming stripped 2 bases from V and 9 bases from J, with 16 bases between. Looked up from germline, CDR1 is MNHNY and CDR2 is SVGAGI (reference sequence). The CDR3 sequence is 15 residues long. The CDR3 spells CASSYSPSGDKKLFF. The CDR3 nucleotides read TGTGCCAGCAGTTACAGTCCCTCAGGGGATAAAAAACTGTTTTTT.

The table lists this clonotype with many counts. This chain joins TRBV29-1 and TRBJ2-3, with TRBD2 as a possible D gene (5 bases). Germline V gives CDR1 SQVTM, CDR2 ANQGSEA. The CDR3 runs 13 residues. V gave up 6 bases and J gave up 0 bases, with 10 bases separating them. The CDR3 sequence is CSVGALSTDTQYF. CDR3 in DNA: TGCAGCGTGGGAGCCCTTAGCACAGATACGCAGTATTTT.

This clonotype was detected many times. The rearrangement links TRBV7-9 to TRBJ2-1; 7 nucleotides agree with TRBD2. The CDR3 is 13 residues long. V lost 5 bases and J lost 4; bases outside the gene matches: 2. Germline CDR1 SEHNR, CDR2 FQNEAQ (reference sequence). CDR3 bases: TGTGCCAGCAGCGCGGGACTATACAATGAGCAGTTCTTC. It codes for CASSAGLYNEQFF.

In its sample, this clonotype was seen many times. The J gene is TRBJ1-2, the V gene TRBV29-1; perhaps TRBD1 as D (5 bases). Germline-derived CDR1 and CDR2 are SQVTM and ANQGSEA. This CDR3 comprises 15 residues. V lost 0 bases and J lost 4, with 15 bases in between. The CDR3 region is CSVEDWRRGGYGYTF. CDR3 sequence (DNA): TGCAGCGTTGAAGACTGGAGGAGGGGAGGCTATGGCTACACCTTC.

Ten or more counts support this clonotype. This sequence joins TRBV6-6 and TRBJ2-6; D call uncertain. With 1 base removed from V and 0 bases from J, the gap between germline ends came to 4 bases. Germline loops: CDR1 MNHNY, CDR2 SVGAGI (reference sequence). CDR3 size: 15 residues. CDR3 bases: TGTGCCAGCAGTTACTTGCACTCTGGGGCCAACGTCCTGACTTTC. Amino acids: CASSYLHSGANVLTF.

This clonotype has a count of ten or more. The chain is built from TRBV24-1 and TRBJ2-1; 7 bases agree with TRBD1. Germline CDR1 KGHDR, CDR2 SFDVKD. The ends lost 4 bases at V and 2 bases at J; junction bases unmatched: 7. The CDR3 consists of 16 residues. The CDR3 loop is CATSDTGTAAYNEQFF. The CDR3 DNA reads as TGTGCCACCAGTGACACCGGGACAGCGGCCTACAATGAGCAGTTCTTC.

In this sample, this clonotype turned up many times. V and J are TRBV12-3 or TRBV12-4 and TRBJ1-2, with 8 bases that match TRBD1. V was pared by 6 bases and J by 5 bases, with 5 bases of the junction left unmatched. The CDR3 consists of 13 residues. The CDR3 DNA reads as TGTGCCAGCAGATCAGGGGGCGGGTATGGCTACACCTTC. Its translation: CASRSGGGYGYTF.